A selection of T cell receptor beta chains follows, all from one sample in a study of blood T cell repertoires in COVID-19. Produced via immunoSEQ multiplex PCR; TCRdb's table is partial and in-frame only. The sample consists of 450,000 or so clones, roughly 90% of them appearing once. Material: peripheral blood. These receptors all come from a man younger than 30 with COVID-19, enrolled during active disease. Both conserved end residues are part of each CDR3.

TRBV9 CASSVTSGGASDTQYF
TRBV5-5 CASSTDWSQETQYF
TRBV5-1 CASSLSGTGGRDSPLHF
TRBV5-1 CASSLEPDGFGRANVLTF
TRBV12-2 CASRLGNLIRGLAGGPDTQYF
TRBV7-9 CASSLNNRSPQIF
TRBV11-1 CASSLGRGGWETQYF
TRBV5-4 CASSRDSTGGSYNEQFF
TRBV6-1 CASSDGSYGYTF
TRBV5-4 CASSFPQGASSGYTF
TRBV5-4 CASSLPGTRGGELFF